This T cell receptor beta chain was identified during a study of cytomegalovirus exposure and HLA in healthy donors. The length of the CDR3 is 14 residues. Trimming pared 2 bases from V and 5 bases from J, leaving 9 bases between. The germline CDR1 and CDR2 sequences are SGHTA and FQGNSA. Study conclusions and caveats: For TCR beta chains, V- and J-gene trimming was later linked to a missense DCLRE1C variant. Some public TCRs appeared in many individuals, while most sequences were rare.

13 Jbeta primers and 60 Vbeta primers were used for the PCR. This table comes from immunoSEQ multiplex PCR, and its TCRdb copy is limited to in-frame clones, with some not included. Found here are around 190,000 clones, around 87% of them singletons; the top ten hold roughly 1.7%. A remark on this clone: Its antigen is unidentified.

The gene calls are TRBV7-2 and TRBJ2-2, with D perhaps TRBD2 (6 bases). The source is a woman younger than 30 in good health and CMV-seronegative. The specimen sequenced was PBMCs. The CDR3 is CASSLTGGTGELFF. The CDR3 nucleotides are TGTGCCAGCAGCTTAACCGGGGGAACCGGGGAGCTGTTTTTT.